This TCR beta chain was observed in a study of human T cells and chemical hapten exposure. Turning to the study itself: Skin on the upper inner arm, approximately 2 cm by approximately 2 cm in size, was sensitized with 2% DPC.

The germline CDR1 and CDR2 sequences are LGHDT and YNNKEL (reference sequence). The CDR3 contains 16 residues. V was pared by 2 bases and J by 2 bases, with 14 bases between. This clonotype was picked up a small number of times. Its antigen is as yet unknown. Notes on the study in general: TCRs at a frequency above 1 in 1000 stayed unchanged with DPC sensitization.

Regarding time point: patch test 1, 2 weeks after DPC sensitization. Described treatment: therapeutic diphenylcyclopropenone sensitization with weekly scalp DPC. TCRdb re-called the RACE reads with MiXCR, one entry per CDR3 protein. The data contain tens of thousands of distinct CDR3 sequences, about 10% of them singletons. This chain links TRBV3-1 with TRBJ2-3; D possibly corresponds to TRBD2 (6 bases). The TCR originated in a man aged 40-49 years with alopecia areata. Some clones in this sample may be carry-over from other donors' samples. This specimen was whole blood, taken in connection with sensitization to the hapten diphenylcyclopropenone (DPC). The DNA of the CDR3 is TGTGCCAGCAGCCAATCTGCGCGGGATCTCACAGATACGCAGTATTTT. Its protein product is CASSQSARDLTDTQYF.